This TCR beta chain was identified in a study of neurological immune-mediated disorders. This clonotype was seen many times. As yet, its antigen is unknown. The cDNA was generated through 5'RACE incorporating 10-nucleotide random UMIs. Each CDR3 protein is one row after TCRdb ran MiXCR on the 5' RACE reads. The table has around 26,000 distinct CDR3 sequences, about 7% seen once. Germline CDR1 and CDR2: SGHVS and FNYEAQ. This CDR3 has 17 amino acids. The J segment lost 2 bases and the V segment lost 0 bases, leaving 5 bases of the junction unmatched. Overall study results and limits: Subjects shared no identical expanded-clone CDR3 amino acid sequences, suggesting private TCR-beta repertoires in all groups.

The sequenced material came from PBMCs. The chain has TRBV7-6 and TRBJ2-3; TRBD2 matches at 10 bases. This TCR was recovered from a woman aged 45-60 years in good health. The CDR3 loop reads CASSLALTSGATDTQYF. CDR3 nucleotide sequence: TGTGCCAGCAGCTTAGCGCTTACTAGCGGGGCCACAGATACGCAGTATTTT.